These T cell receptor beta chains were read from a single sample in a study of PD-L1 blockade in urothelial cancer. The table came from immunoSEQ multiplex PCR; TCRdb's copy has only in-frame clones and leaves some out. Here the sample spans almost 30,000 clones, 70% to 90% being singletons. The material was PBMCs, obtained around atezolizumab (anti-PD-L1) treatment. These receptor sequences come from a man aged 50-59 years with urothelial cancer. Each CDR3 is given with its conserved first and last residue. Each record gives: J gene, V gene, CDR3 protein.

J: TRBJ2-7; V: TRBV5-4; CDR3: CASSLAFGTGTYEQYF
J: TRBJ2-5; V: TRBV4-1; CDR3: CASSRLALETQYF
J: TRBJ2-7; V: TRBV28; CDR3: CASSFSPLAVSSYEQYF
J: TRBJ1-1; V: TRBV6-1; CDR3: CASSGQVIGTEAFF
J: TRBJ2-7; V: TRBV10-2; CDR3: CASLGRVGDEQYF
J: TRBJ1-3; V: TRBV15; CDR3: CATYGDSGNTIYF
J: TRBJ2-1; V: TRBV19; CDR3: CATQVQGHRYNEQFF
J: TRBJ2-3; V: TRBV9; CDR3: CASSAQGRGLSGTDTQYF
J: -; V: TRBV5-1; CDR3: CASKPGLASYEQYF
J: TRBJ1-2; V: TRBV19; CDR3: CASSISRREGYTF
J: TRBJ1-2; V: TRBV15; CDR3: CATSKILGQGSYGYTF
J: TRBJ1-5; V: TRBV6-1; CDR3: CASRLPGVESQPQHF
J: TRBJ2-3; V: TRBV9; CDR3: CASSILAGAADTQYF
J: TRBJ2-3; V: TRBV6-5; CDR3: CASSYSIRANSDTQYF
J: TRBJ2-3; V: TRBV19; CDR3: CASSILAAGTDTQYF
J: TRBJ1-5; V: TRBV5-8; CDR3: CASSKRDRDNQPQHF
J: TRBJ2-2; V: TRBV18; CDR3: CASSPKGGAANTGELFF
J: TRBJ1-5; V: TRBV12-5; CDR3: CASGLTGTVNQPQHF
J: TRBJ1-1; V: TRBV19; CDR3: CASRTSRGRDRGAFF
J: TRBJ2-1; V: TRBV19; CDR3: CASSMRPSSYNEQFF
J: TRBJ1-2; V: TRBV12-5; CDR3: CASGLWAGVGYTF
J: TRBJ1-1; V: TRBV19; CDR3: CASSARDRAQAFF
J: TRBJ2-1; V: TRBV29-1; CDR3: CSVGGAYNEQFF
J: TRBJ1-4; V: TRBV28; CDR3: CASSLLKGAPYEKLFF
J: TRBJ2-2; V: TRBV10-1; CDR3: CATSTGTGGSGELFF
J: TRBJ2-2; V: TRBV11-2; CDR3: CASSLAHRGHTGELFF